This T cell receptor beta chain originates from a study of glioma-infiltrating T cells. The CDR3 contains 13 residues. Germline assignment: CDR1 MGHRA and CDR2 YSYEKL. V lost 1 base and J 2 bases, leaving 5 bases between the germline ends. Amplification of TCR alpha and beta CDR3 regions from RNA used iRepertoire nested multiplex PCR. One-step reverse transcription and amplification started from around 100-400 ng of tissue mRNA or PBMC total RNA. MiXCR, run by TCRdb on the multiplex PCR reads, gives a single entry per CDR3 protein. This repertoire shows 150,000 or so distinct CDR3 sequences, around 42% found once; its top ten account for roughly a fifth. As for this clonotype: Its specificity is unknown.

Study-wide results and caveats: Tissue-blood divergence was below expectation in non-neoplastic patients, above in gliomas. Very few CDR3 sequences were shared between tissue and blood.

This receptor was identified in a human donor with low-grade glioma or glioblastoma, undergoing nonglioma brain surgery, or in good health (not recorded which). Sequencing input: glioma tissue, nonneoplastic brain tissue, or PBMCs (not recorded which). This chain connects TRBV4-1 to TRBJ2-5, with no clear D. The CDR3 here is CASSQVIQETQYF. Written as DNA, the CDR3 is TGCGCCAGCAGCCAAGTAATACAAGAGACCCAGTACTTC.